This TCR beta chain is from a study of cytomegalovirus exposure and HLA in healthy donors. Regarding the study as a whole: Previous analysis showed most TCR beta V segments were productive about 90% or about 30% of the time.

The CDR3 is 17 amino acids. Trimming cost V 4 bases and J 2 bases; bases outside gene matches: 9. CDR1 is KGHSH and CDR2 is LQKENI in the germline V gene. Donors had nominal health at sampling but likely had unrecorded immune exposures. Comments on this clone: Its antigen is undetermined.

In the PCR, 60 Vbeta and 13 Jbeta primers were used. Method: immunoSEQ multiplex PCR; TCRdb's copy keeps in-frame clones and lacks some. The table has 55,000 to 70,000 clones, roughly 90% seen once. This TCR was recovered from a woman aged 30 to 39 in good health and CMV-seronegative. The chain links TRBV18 to TRBJ1-5; 9 nucleotides line up with TRBD1. Sequences were obtained from PBMCs. The CDR3 loop is CASSQGQGGHGNQPQHF. CDR3 coding DNA: TGTGCCAGCTCACAGGGACAGGGCGGGCATGGCAATCAGCCCCAGCATTTT.